This TCR beta chain was identified during a study of molecular identifiers for immune sequencing clone quantification. This clonotype was detected ten times or more. CDR3 length: 14 residues. With 2 bases removed from V and 6 bases from J, the gap between germline ends came to 14 bases. The germline V gene has CDR1 SGHDN and CDR2 FVKESK. Via MiXCR, TCRdb re-called the PCR reads, giving one row per CDR3 protein. The sample includes 70,000 to 95,000 distinct CDR3 sequences, roughly 20% of them seen just once. The specimen was naive CD8+ T cells from blood, with Jurkat cell RNA spiked in. The subset was: FACS-sorted CD8+CD4-CCR7+CD45RA+ naive T cells. The chain employs TRBV14 and TRBJ2-7, with D perhaps matching TRBD2 (5 bases). The clonotype originates from a human donor in good health. Some libraries in this study had Jurkat cell RNA spiked in. CDR3 sequence reads: CASSQNRGICEQYF. In nucleotides, the CDR3 is TGTGCCAGCAGCCAAAATCGGGGAATCTGCGAGCAGTACTTC.